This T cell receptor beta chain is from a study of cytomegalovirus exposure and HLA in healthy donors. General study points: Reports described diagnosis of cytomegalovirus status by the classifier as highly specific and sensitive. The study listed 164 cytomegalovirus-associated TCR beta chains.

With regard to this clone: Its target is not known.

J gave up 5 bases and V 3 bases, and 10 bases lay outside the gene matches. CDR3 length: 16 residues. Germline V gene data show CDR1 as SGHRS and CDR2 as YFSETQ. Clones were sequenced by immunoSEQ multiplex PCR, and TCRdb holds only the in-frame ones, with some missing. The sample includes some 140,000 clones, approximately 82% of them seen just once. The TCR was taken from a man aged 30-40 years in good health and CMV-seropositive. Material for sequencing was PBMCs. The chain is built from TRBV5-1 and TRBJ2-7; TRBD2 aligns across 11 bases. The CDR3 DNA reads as TGCGCCAGCAGCTCAACTCTTAGCGGGAGGGCCAACGAGCAGTACTTC. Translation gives CASSSTLSGRANEQYF.